The rows below give T cell receptor beta chains drawn from one sample of a study of control samples from healthy donors and cancer patients. Here immunoSEQ multiplex PCR was the method, and the copy in TCRdb shows in-frame clones only, minus some. The table has 110,000 or so clones, about four fifths seen once. What was sequenced was blood. The receptors come from a woman between 50 and 59 years old in good health. CDR3s include the opening cysteine and the closing phenylalanine or tryptophan. A D gene is named only where the DNA matches it firmly. Size values are once, few and many counts, or a class for expanded clones, and some rows have none.

clone_size	j_call	d_call	v_call	cdr3_aa	cdr3_nt
once	TRBJ1-1	TRBD1	TRBV2	CASGGGTGAPNTEAFF	TGTGCCAGCGGGGGAGGGACAGGGGCCCCAAACACTGAAGCTTTCTTT
.	TRBJ2-5	TRBD2	TRBV5-4	CASSHGTIQETQYF	TGTGCCAGCAGCCATGGGACTATTCAAGAGACCCAGTACTTC
.	TRBJ1-2	.	TRBV29-1	CSVERGQGYGYTF	TGCAGCGTTGAAAGGGGACAAGGCTATGGCTACACCTTC
.	TRBJ2-7	.	TRBV28	CASIIGVDCEQYF	TGTGCCAGCATAATCGGAGTGGACTGCGAGCAGTACTTC
.	TRBJ1-4	.	TRBV5-4	CASSPNSATNEKLFF	TGTGCCAGCAGCCCGAACAGTGCAACTAATGAAAAACTGTTTTTT
.	TRBJ1-2	TRBD1	TRBV19	CASSSGQVKNYGYTF	TGTGCCAGTAGCTCGGGACAGGTTAAGAACTATGGCTACACCTTC
.	TRBJ1-2	.	TRBV2	CASSEPDKPSSHGYTF	TGTGCCAGCAGTGAACCCGATAAGCCTTCTTCTCATGGCTACACCTTC
few	TRBJ1-2	.	TRBV19	CASSIGGFKNGYTF	TGTGCCAGTAGTATAGGAGGGTTCAAAAATGGCTACACCTTC
.	TRBJ2-3	.	TRBV2	CASSEAASGLRGADTQYF	TGTGCCAGCAGTGAAGCGGCCAGCGGGCTTAGAGGGGCAGATACGCAGTATTTT
.	TRBJ2-5	.	TRBV5-1	CASSLGAETQYF	TGCGCCAGCAGCTTGGGGGCTGAGACCCAGTACTTC
.	TRBJ2-5	.	TRBV6-1	CASSEGIMGEETQYF	TGTGCCAGCAGTGAAGGGATTATGGGAGAAGAGACCCAGTACTTC
.	TRBJ1-2	.	TRBV4-2	CASSEDVRGARYGYTF	TGTGCCAGCAGCGAAGACGTGAGGGGCGCACGGTACGGCTACACCTTC
.	TRBJ2-7	.	TRBV5-5	CASSLTTYEQYF	TGTGCCAGCAGCTTAACGACCTACGAGCAGTACTTC
.	TRBJ2-7	TRBD1	TRBV7-9	CASTRAGTDHEQYF	TGTGCCAGCACTCGAGCCGGGACAGACCACGAGCAGTACTTC
.	TRBJ2-6	.	TRBV19	CASSQQGPGANVLTF	TGTGCCAGTAGTCAGCAGGGTCCTGGGGCCAACGTCCTGACTTTC
.	TRBJ1-1	.	TRBV6-2/TRBV6-3	CASSYYRLGAEAFF	TGTGCCAGCAGTTACTACAGGTTGGGCGCTGAAGCTTTCTTT
.	TRBJ2-1	TRBD1	TRBV7-3	CASSLGPGQFNEQFF	TGTGCCAGCAGCTTAGGGCCGGGACAGTTCAATGAGCAGTTCTTC
.	TRBJ2-5	TRBD1	TRBV19	CASRQGAAKTQYF	TGTGCCAGTAGACAGGGGGCGGCGAAGACCCAGTACTTC
.	TRBJ1-2	.	TRBV20-1	CSASEQGKGGYGYTF	TGCAGTGCTAGTGAGCAGGGGAAAGGGGGATATGGCTACACCTTC
once	TRBJ2-7	.	TRBV19	CASSWRARSSYEQYF	TGTGCCAGTAGTTGGCGGGCTAGGAGCTCCTACGAGCAGTACTTC
.	TRBJ1-6	.	TRBV28	CASILGGSSYNSPLHF	TGTGCCAGCATTTTAGGGGGAAGCTCCTATAATTCACCCCTCCACTTT
few	TRBJ1-1	TRBD1	TRBV11-2	CASSSSPEDRGLLNTEAFF	TGTGCCAGCAGCTCCTCCCCTGAAGACAGGGGGCTTCTGAACACTGAAGCTTTCTTT
.	TRBJ1-2	.	TRBV7-9	CASSSRRNYGYTF	TGTGCCAGCAGCTCGAGAAGGAACTATGGCTACACCTTC
.	TRBJ1-1	TRBD1	TRBV11-3	CASSLAQGRNTEAFF	TGTGCCAGCAGCTTAGCACAGGGGAGGAACACTGAAGCTTTCTTT
.	TRBJ1-2	.	TRBV5-1	CASSLVGAGADGYTF	TGCGCCAGCAGCTTGGTGGGGGCGGGGGCGGATGGCTACACCTTC
.	TRBJ2-6	.	TRBV4-2	CASSQAEGSGANVLTF	TGTGCCAGCAGCCAAGCAGAGGGCTCTGGGGCCAACGTCCTGACTTTC
.	TRBJ1-2	TRBD1	TRBV7-9	CASSSQGNYGYTF	TGTGCCAGCAGCTCACAGGGGAACTATGGCTACACCTTC
.	TRBJ1-3	.	TRBV7-9	CASTPSGPHTIYF	TGTGCCAGCACCCCTTCCGGACCACACACCATATATTTT
.	TRBJ1-6	.	TRBV19	CASTRQSSYNSPLHF	TGTGCCAGTACCAGACAGAGCTCCTATAATTCACCCCTCCACTTT
.	TRBJ2-2	TRBD2	TRBV27	CASSLYTSGGADGELFF	TGTGCCAGCAGTTTATATACTAGCGGGGGGGCCGACGGGGAGCTGTTTTTT
few	TRBJ1-2	TRBD1	TRBV5-1	CASSYTGDGYTF	TGCGCCAGCAGTTACACAGGGGATGGCTACACCTTC
.	TRBJ2-1	TRBD2	TRBV3-1/TRBV3-2	CASSQGLAGNNEQFF	TGTGCCAGCAGCCAAGGGCTAGCGGGAAACAATGAGCAGTTCTTC
.	TRBJ1-3	.	TRBV9	CASSVGQGSSGNTIYF	TGTGCCAGCAGCGTAGGGCAGGGGTCCTCTGGAAACACCATATATTTT
many	TRBJ2-5	TRBD2	TRBV14	CASSPWTSGGAETQYF	TGTGCCAGCAGCCCTTGGACTAGCGGGGGGGCGGAGACCCAGTACTTC
.	TRBJ1-1	.	TRBV12-3/TRBV12-4	CASSPGLNTEAFF	TGTGCCAGCAGTCCGGGATTGAACACTGAAGCTTTCTTT
.	TRBJ2-1	.	TRBV10-3	CAISGTDNEQFF	TGTGCCATCAGTGGGACCGACAATGAGCAGTTCTTC
.	TRBJ2-5	.	TRBV7-9	CASSLDGGTQYF	TGTGCCAGCAGCTTAGACGGCGGGACCCAGTACTTC
large	TRBJ2-2	TRBD2	TRBV19	CASSIERGAGELFF	TGTGCCAGTAGTATAGAGCGGGGGGCCGGGGAGCTGTTTTTT
.	TRBJ1-1	.	TRBV29-1	CSVEEVPNTEAFF	TGCAGCGTTGAAGAAGTACCGAACACTGAAGCTTTCTTT
.	TRBJ1-2	.	TRBV18	CASSPYQSLGYTF	TGTGCCAGCTCACCCTACCAGTCGCTAGGCTACACCTTC
.	TRBJ2-7	TRBD2	TRBV5-1	CASSYGLGYEQYF	TGCGCCAGCAGCTATGGACTAGGCTACGAGCAGTACTTC